This T cell receptor (beta chain) was captured in a study of control samples from healthy donors and cancer patients (dated by TCRdb to between 2020 and 2021). Library creation used the immunoSEQ multiplex PCR assay. Drawn from immuneACCESS, this table holds only the in-frame rearrangements with V and J called that TCRdb kept. Clones are partly lost; checked studies trace under half to an unresolved V gene and leave the rest unexplained. A total of 140,000 to 150,000 clones appear in this sample, roughly nine tenths of them only once. Of the sample, over 4.5% falls within the top ten clones. As for this clone: No cognate antigen has been identified for it. Per-base quality was not reported, and no clone a single base away is much larger than it.

The junction shows trimming of 5 bases on V and 15 bases on J, and the gene matches do not reach 11 bases of it. Spanning cysteine to phenylalanine, the CDR3 consists of 13 amino acids. Only CDR3 DNA remains: 39 bases, in frame from the first base. Taken from the germline V gene, the CDR1 and CDR2 loops are SGHNT and YENEEA. Input material: blood. This TCR was recovered from a man aged 25-40 years in good health. This chain is built from TRBV11-3 and TRBJ2-1; 9 bases in between match TRBD1. The sequenced DNA is TGTGCCAGCAGCGCGGGACAGGGCGGAGGCGTGTTCTTC. It encodes CASSAGQGGGVFF.